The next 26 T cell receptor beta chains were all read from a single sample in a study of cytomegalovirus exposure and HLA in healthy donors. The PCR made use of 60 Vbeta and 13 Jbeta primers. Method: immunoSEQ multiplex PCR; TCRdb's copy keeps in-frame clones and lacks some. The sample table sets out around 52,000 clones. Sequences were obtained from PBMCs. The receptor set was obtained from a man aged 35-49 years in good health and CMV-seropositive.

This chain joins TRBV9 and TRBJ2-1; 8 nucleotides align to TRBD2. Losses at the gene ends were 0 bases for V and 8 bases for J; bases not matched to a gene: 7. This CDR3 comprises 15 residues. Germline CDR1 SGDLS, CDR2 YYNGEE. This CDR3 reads CASSVAGGQLDEQFF. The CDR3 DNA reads TGTGCCAGCAGCGTAGCGGGAGGGCAACTCGATGAGCAGTTCTTC.

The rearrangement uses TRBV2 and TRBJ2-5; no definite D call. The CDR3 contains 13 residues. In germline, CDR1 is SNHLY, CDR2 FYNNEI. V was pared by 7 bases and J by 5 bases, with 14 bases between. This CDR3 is CASTRARWETQYF. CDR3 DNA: TGTGCCAGCACAAGAGCTAGGTGGGAGACCCAGTACTTC.

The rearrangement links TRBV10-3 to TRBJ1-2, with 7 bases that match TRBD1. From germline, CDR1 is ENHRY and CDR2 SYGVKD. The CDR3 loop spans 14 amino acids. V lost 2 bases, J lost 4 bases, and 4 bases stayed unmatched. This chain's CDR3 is CAISETGDSYGYTF. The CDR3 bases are TGTGCCATCAGTGAGACAGGGGATAGCTATGGCTACACCTTC.

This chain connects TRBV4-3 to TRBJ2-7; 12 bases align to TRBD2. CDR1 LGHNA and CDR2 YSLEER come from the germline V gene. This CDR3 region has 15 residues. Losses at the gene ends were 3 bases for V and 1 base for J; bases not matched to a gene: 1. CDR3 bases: TGCGCCAGCAGCCAGCTAGCGGGAGGGTCCTACGAGCAGTACTTC. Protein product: CASSQLAGGSYEQYF.

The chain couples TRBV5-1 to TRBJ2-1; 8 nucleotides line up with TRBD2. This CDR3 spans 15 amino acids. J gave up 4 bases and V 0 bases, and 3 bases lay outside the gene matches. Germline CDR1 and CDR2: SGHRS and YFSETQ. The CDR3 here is CASSLVVAGYNEQFF. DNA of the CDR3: TGCGCCAGCAGCTTGGTGGTAGCGGGGTACAATGAGCAGTTCTTC. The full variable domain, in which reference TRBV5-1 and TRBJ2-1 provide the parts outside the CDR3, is KAGVTQTPRYLIKTRGQQVTLSCSPISGHRSVSWYQQTPGQGLQFLFEYFSETQRNKGNFPGRFSGRQFSNSRSEMNVSTLELGDSALYLCASSLVVAGYNEQFFGPGTRLTVL.

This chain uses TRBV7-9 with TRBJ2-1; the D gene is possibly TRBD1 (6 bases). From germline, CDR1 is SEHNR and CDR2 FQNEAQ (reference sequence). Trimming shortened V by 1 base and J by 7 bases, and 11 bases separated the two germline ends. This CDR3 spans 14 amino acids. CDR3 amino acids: CASSLGVDRNEQFF. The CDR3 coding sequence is TGTGCCAGCAGCTTAGGAGTAGACAGGAATGAGCAGTTCTTC.

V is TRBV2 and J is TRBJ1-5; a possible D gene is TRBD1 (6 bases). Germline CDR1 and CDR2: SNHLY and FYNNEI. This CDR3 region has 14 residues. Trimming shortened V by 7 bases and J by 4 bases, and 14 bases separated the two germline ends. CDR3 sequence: CASNDLQGNQPQHF. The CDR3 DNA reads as TGTGCCAGCAACGATCTTCAGGGGAATCAGCCCCAGCATTTT.

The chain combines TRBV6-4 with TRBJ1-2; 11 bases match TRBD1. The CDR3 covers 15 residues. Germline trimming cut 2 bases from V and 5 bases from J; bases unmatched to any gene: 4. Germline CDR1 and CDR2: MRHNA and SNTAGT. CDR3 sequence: CASSDTGTGGYGYTF. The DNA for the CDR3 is TGTGCCAGCAGTGACACCGGGACAGGGGGTTATGGCTACACCTTC.

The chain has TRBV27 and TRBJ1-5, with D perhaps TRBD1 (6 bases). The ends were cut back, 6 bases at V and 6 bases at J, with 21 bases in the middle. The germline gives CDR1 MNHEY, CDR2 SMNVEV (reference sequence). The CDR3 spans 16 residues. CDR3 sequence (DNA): TGTGCCAGCAGACCTTCTGGGGGGGGCGGATTTCAGCCCCAGCATTTT. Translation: CASRPSGGGGFQPQHF.

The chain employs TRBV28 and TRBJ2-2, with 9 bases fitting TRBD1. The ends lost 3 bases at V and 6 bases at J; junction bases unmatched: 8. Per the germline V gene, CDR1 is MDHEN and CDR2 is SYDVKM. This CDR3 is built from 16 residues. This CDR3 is CASSLIADRGPGELFF. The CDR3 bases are TGTGCCAGCAGTTTGATAGCGGACAGGGGACCCGGGGAGCTGTTTTTT.

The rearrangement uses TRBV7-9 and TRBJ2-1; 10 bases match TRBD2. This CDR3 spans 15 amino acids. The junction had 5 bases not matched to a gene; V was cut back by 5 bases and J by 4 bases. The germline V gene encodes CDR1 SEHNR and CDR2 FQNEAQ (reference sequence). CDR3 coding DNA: TGTGCCAGCAGCCAGGGACTAGCGCCTTACAATGAGCAGTTCTTC. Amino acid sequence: CASSQGLAPYNEQFF.

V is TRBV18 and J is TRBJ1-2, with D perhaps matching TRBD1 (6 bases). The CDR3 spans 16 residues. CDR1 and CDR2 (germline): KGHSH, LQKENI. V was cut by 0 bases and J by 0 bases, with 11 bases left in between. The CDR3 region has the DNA TGTGCCAGCTCACCACCCACGACAGGAGCTAACTATGGCTACACCTTC. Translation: CASSPPTTGANYGYTF.

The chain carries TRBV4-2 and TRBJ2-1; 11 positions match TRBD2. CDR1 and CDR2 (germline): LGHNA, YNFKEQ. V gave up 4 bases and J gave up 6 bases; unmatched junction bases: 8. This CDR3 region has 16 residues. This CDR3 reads CASSPSGTSGSNEQFF. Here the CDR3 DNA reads TGTGCCAGCAGCCCTTCTGGAACTAGCGGGAGCAATGAGCAGTTCTTC.

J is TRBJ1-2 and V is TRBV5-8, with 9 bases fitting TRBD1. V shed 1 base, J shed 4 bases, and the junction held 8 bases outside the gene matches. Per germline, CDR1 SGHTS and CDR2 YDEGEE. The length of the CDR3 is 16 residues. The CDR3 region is CASSLPAGQGSYGYTF. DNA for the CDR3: TGTGCCAGCAGCTTGCCCGCGGGACAGGGAAGCTATGGCTACACCTTC.

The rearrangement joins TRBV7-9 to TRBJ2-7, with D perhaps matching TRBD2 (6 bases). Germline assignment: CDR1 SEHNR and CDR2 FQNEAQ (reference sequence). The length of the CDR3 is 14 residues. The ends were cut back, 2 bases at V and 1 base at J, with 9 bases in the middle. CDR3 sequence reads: CASSLQGLSYEQYF. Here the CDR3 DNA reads TGTGCCAGCAGCTTACAGGGACTTTCCTACGAGCAGTACTTC.

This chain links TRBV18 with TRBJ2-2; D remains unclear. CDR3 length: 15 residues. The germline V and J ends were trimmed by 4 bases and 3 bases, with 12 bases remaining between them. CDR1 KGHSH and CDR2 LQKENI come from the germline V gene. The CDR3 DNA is TGTGCCAGCTCACTAGCAGCAAGCTACACCGGGGAGCTGTTTTTT. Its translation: CASSLAASYTGELFF.

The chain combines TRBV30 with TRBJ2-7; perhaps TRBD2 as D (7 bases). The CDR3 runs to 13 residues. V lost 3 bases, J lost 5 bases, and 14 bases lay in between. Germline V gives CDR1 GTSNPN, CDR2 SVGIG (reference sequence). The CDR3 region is CAWSGGRLHEQYF. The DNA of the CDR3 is TGTGCCTGGAGCGGGGGGCGTCTCCACGAGCAGTACTTC.

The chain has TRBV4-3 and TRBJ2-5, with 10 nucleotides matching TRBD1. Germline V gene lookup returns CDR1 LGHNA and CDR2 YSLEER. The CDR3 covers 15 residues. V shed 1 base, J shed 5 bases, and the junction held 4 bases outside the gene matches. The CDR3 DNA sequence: TGCGCCAGCAGCCAAGCGACAGGGGGCTCGGAGACCCAGTACTTC. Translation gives CASSQATGGSETQYF.

Here the CDR3 reads CASSPPLGQGLEKLFF. The DNA for the CDR3 is TGTGCCAGCAGCCCACCTCTTGGACAGGGCCTCGAAAAACTGTTTTTT. The chain employs TRBV7-2 and TRBJ1-4; 8 bases map to TRBD1. The germline V gene has CDR1 SGHTA and CDR2 FQGNSA. The length of the CDR3 is 16 residues. V shed 5 bases, J shed 8 bases, and the junction held 13 bases outside the gene matches. Together with reference TRBV7-2 and TRBJ1-4, the CDR3 gives the full variable domain: GAGVSQSPSNKVTEKGKDVELRCDPISGHTALYWYRQSLGQGLEFLIYFQGNSAPDKSGLPSDRFSAERTGGSVSTLTIQRTQQEDSAVYLCASSPPLGQGLEKLFFGSGTQLSVL.

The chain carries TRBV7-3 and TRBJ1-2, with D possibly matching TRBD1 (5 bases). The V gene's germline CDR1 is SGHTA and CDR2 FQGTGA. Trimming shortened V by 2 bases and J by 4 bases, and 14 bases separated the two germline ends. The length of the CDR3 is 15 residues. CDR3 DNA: TGTGCCAGCAGCTTAGGGGGGGGGACGGGCTATGGCTACACCTTC. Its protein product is CASSLGGGTGYGYTF.

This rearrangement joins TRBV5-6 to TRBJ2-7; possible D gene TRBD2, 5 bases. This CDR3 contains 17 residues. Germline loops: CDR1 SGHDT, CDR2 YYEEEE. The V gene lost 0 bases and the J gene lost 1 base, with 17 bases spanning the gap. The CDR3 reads CASSLAAGPDLSYEQYF. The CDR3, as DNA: TGTGCCAGCAGCTTGGCCGCGGGCCCAGACCTATCCTACGAGCAGTACTTC.

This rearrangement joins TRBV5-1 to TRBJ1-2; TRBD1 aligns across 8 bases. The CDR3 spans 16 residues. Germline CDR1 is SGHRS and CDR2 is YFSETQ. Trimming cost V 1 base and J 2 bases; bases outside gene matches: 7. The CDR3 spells CASSLSPGQENYGYTF. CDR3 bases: TGCGCCAGCAGCTTGAGTCCGGGACAGGAGAACTATGGCTACACCTTC. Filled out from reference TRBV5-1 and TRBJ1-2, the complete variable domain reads KAGVTQTPRYLIKTRGQQVTLSCSPISGHRSVSWYQQTPGQGLQFLFEYFSETQRNKGNFPGRFSGRQFSNSRSEMNVSTLELGDSALYLCASSLSPGQENYGYTFGSGTRLTVV.

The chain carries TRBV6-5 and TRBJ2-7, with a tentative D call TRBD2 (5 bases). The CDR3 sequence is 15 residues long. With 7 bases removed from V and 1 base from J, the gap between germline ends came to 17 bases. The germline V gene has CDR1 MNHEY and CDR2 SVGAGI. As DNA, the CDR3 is TGTGCCAGCACCCCCGAGGTAGCGAATTCCTACGAGCAGTACTTC. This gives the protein CASTPEVANSYEQYF.

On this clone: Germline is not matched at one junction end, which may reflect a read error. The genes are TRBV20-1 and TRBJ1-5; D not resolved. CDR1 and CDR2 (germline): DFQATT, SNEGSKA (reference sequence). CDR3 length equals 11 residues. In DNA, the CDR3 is TGCAGTGCTAGGGAGGAGCAGCACCAGCATTTT. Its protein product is CSAREEQHQHF.

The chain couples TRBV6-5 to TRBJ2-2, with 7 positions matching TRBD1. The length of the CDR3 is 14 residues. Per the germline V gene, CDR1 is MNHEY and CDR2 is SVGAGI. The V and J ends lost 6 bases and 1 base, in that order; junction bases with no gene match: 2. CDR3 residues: CASRGTVNTGELFF. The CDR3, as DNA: TGTGCCAGCAGGGGGACAGTGAACACCGGGGAGCTGTTTTTT.

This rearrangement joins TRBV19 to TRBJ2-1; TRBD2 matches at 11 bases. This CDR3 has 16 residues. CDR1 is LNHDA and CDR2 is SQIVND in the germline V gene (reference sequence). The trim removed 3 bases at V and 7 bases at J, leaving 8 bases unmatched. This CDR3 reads CASSMLSSGRRNEQFF. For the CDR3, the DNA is TGTGCCAGTAGTATGTTATCTAGCGGGAGGAGGAATGAGCAGTTCTTC.